One sample yielded the 10 T cell receptor beta chains listed below, sequenced in a study of blood T cell repertoires in COVID-19. Profiled with immunoSEQ multiplex PCR; TCRdb holds only in-frame clones, not every one. The table shows over 100,000 clones, with approximately 84% occurring only once. Sequenced material: peripheral blood. The receptor source for this set is a woman in her sixties or seventies with acute or convalescent COVID-19.

The chain carries TRBV6-4 and TRBJ1-2; no reliable D call. CDR1 is MRHNA and CDR2 is SNTAGT in the germline V gene. CDR3 length equals 13 residues. The germline V and J ends were trimmed by 4 bases and 4 bases, with 10 bases remaining between them. The CDR3 protein is CASSAGLSYGYTF. CDR3 in DNA: TGTGCCAGCAGTGCCGGACTCAGCTATGGCTACACCTTC.

CDR3 region: CASSFDRVNTEAFF. CDR3 nucleotides: TGCGCCAGCAGTTTTGACAGGGTTAACACTGAAGCTTTCTTT. The J gene is TRBJ1-1, the V gene TRBV5-1; TRBD1 agrees at 7 bases. There are 14 residues in the CDR3. Germline trimming cut 5 bases from V and 2 bases from J; bases unmatched to any gene: 6. CDR1 SGHRS and CDR2 YFSETQ come from the germline V gene.

The rearrangement uses TRBV2 and TRBJ1-1, with TRBD1 matching 7 bases. Germline-derived CDR1 and CDR2 are SNHLY and FYNNEI. V gave up 6 bases and J gave up 5 bases; unmatched junction bases: 9. This CDR3 has 14 amino acids. CDR3: CASRQGVGGTEAFF. The DNA for the CDR3 is TGTGCCAGCAGGCAGGGGGTTGGAGGGACTGAAGCTTTCTTT.

V usage is TRBV6-5 and J usage is TRBJ1-2; D is unresolved. This CDR3 is 14 amino acids long. The germline gives CDR1 MNHEY, CDR2 SVGAGI. V was clipped by 4 bases and J by 4 bases, with 13 bases between them. The CDR3 here is CASSLPSPSYGYTF. The CDR3 DNA follows: TGTGCCAGCAGTTTACCGTCACCTAGCTATGGCTACACCTTC.

The V call is TRBV6-6, the J call TRBJ1-3, with D perhaps matching TRBD1 (5 bases). Germline V lookup: CDR1 MNHNY, CDR2 SVGAGI (reference sequence). The CDR3 totals 13 residues. Trimming shortened V by 5 bases and J by 4 bases, and 9 bases separated the two germline ends. CDR3 sequence: CASSTGGGNTIYF. CDR3 nucleotides: TGTGCCAGCAGTACAGGTGGCGGAAACACCATATATTTT.

The chain is built from TRBV10-3 and TRBJ1-1; unclear D gene. Trimming took 6 bases from V and 4 from J, leaving 6 bases between them. The V gene's germline CDR1 is ENHRY and CDR2 SYGVKD. The length of the CDR3 is 11 residues. CDR3 sequence: CAISSGTEAFF. CDR3 sequence (DNA): TGTGCCATCAGCTCAGGCACTGAAGCTTTCTTT.

The DNA for the CDR3 is TGTGCCATCAGTGAGGCTTCGGGGGGGAACATTCAGTACTTC. Protein: CAISEASGGNIQYF. V gene TRBV10-3 combines with J gene TRBJ2-4, with TRBD2 matching 8 bases. The V segment lost 2 bases and the J segment 7 bases; nucleotides outside the gene matches: 4. The CDR3 totals 14 residues. Germline CDR1 is ENHRY and CDR2 is SYGVKD.

The chain joins TRBV19 to TRBJ1-4; D is possibly TRBD1 (6 bases). This CDR3 region has 14 residues. V lost 5 bases, J lost 7 bases, and 14 bases lay in between. Germline-derived CDR1 and CDR2 are LNHDA and SQIVND (reference sequence). This chain's CDR3 is CASSPGKGGEKLFF. Written as DNA, the CDR3 is TGTGCCAGTAGTCCAGGGAAAGGGGGTGAAAAACTGTTTTTT. The full variable domain, completed using reference TRBV19 and TRBJ1-4, is DGGITQSPKYLFRKEGQNVTLSCEQNLNHDAMYWYRQDPGQGLRLIYYSQIVNDFQKGDIAEGYSVSREKKESFPLTVTSAQKNPTAFYLCASSPGKGGEKLFFGSGTQLSVL.

The rearrangement links TRBV7-2 to TRBJ1-1; D is unclear. Trimming left V 1 base short and J 5 bases short, with 8 bases between. The CDR3 sequence is 13 residues long. Germline V gene lookup returns CDR1 SGHTA and CDR2 FQGNSA. Here the CDR3 reads CASSLEEVTEAFF. DNA of the CDR3: TGTGCCAGCAGCTTAGAGGAGGTTACTGAAGCTTTCTTT.

This clone was detected a few times. V usage is TRBV6-5 and J usage is TRBJ1-1; D unclear. This CDR3 is 14 amino acids long. Per germline, CDR1 MNHEY and CDR2 SVGAGI. Trimming removed 7 bases from V and 4 bases from J, with 16 bases in between. This chain's CDR3 is CASKRTGGGTEAFF. The DNA of the CDR3 is TGTGCCAGCAAACGGACCGGAGGAGGCACTGAAGCTTTCTTT.